The 21 T cell receptor beta chains listed next were all sequenced from one sample in a study of T cell responses to AZD1222 COVID-19 vaccine. Assay used: immunoSEQ multiplex PCR; TCRdb lists only in-frame clones, some missing. The sample shows about 120,000 clones, 85% to 90% of them seen only once. The material sequenced was peripheral blood, taken on day 0 of AZD1222 vaccination. Receptors were obtained from an adult in good health.

V is TRBV7-2 and J is TRBJ2-6; D is unresolved. The CDR3 covers 16 residues. Trimming removed 1 base from V and 0 bases from J, with 7 bases in between. Germline V lookup: CDR1 SGHTA, CDR2 FQGNSA. In DNA form, the CDR3 reads TGTGCCAGCAGCTTAGTAAGGAGCTCTGGGGCCAACGTCCTGACTTTC. This encodes CASSLVRSSGANVLTF. Full variable domain (rest looked up from reference TRBV7-2 and TRBJ2-6): GAGVSQSPSNKVTEKGKDVELRCDPISGHTALYWYRQSLGQGLEFLIYFQGNSAPDKSGLPSDRFSAERTGGSVSTLTIQRTQQEDSAVYLCASSLVRSSGANVLTFGAGSRLTVL.

Here the CDR3 reads CASSLLHSGQGVAEAFF. The CDR3 region has the DNA TGTGCCAGCAGTCTCCTTCACTCCGGACAGGGGGTTGCTGAAGCTTTCTTT. This chain uses TRBV28 with TRBJ1-1; 10 bases fit TRBD1. The V gene end was trimmed by 5 bases and the J gene end by 6 bases; junction bases not matched to a gene: 15. The CDR3 is made up of 17 amino acids. Germline loops: CDR1 MDHEN, CDR2 SYDVKM.

This clone was recorded a few times. The chain has TRBV6-5 and TRBJ2-2; D not certain. Trimming removed 0 bases from V and 5 bases from J, with 7 bases in between. Germline CDR1 reads MNHEY; CDR2 reads SVGAGI. CDR3 length: 14 residues. The CDR3 sequence: CASSYSVGTGELFF. In nucleotides, the CDR3 is TGTGCCAGCAGTTACTCGGTGGGGACCGGGGAGCTGTTTTTT.

The V call is TRBV2, the J call TRBJ2-3, with D uncertain. The CDR3 contains 12 residues. V lost 4 bases and J 4 bases, leaving 6 bases between the germline ends. The germline CDR1 and CDR2 sequences are SNHLY and FYNNEI. The CDR3 DNA sequence: TGTGCCAGCAGTGCGAGGCCAGATACGCAGTATTTT. It is translated as CASSARPDTQYF.

The chain employs TRBV30 and TRBJ1-1; D may be TRBD1 (5 bases). CDR1 GTSNPN and CDR2 SVGIG come from the germline V gene (reference sequence). Trimming shortened V by 1 base and J by 5 bases, and 14 bases separated the two germline ends. This CDR3 comprises 14 residues. CDR3 in amino acids: CAWSGGGDWTEAFF. In DNA form, the CDR3 reads TGTGCCTGGAGTGGAGGAGGGGATTGGACTGAAGCTTTCTTT.

The gene calls are TRBV29-1 and TRBJ1-2; unclear D gene. The CDR3 runs 12 residues. Per the germline V gene, CDR1 is SQVTM and CDR2 is ANQGSEA. The V end lost 5 bases, the J end lost 7 bases, and 14 bases lay between the germline ends. Here the CDR3 reads CSVNDGSAGYTF. DNA of the CDR3: TGCAGCGTTAACGACGGCTCGGCTGGCTACACCTTC.

In DNA, the CDR3 is TGTGCCAGCAGATTGTCTAGCGGGAGTGCCGGGGAGCTGTTTTTT. This gives the protein CASRLSSGSAGELFF. The J gene is TRBJ2-2, the V gene TRBV27, with TRBD2 matching 10 bases. In germline, CDR1 is MNHEY, CDR2 SMNVEV (reference sequence). This CDR3 is 15 amino acids long. With 6 bases clipped from V and 6 bases from J, the junction kept 7 bases outside the gene matches.

This chain connects TRBV5-1 to TRBJ2-6; D is ambiguous. The germline gives CDR1 SGHRS, CDR2 YFSETQ. Trimming took off 4 bases at V and 7 bases at J, with 6 bases between the two ends. The CDR3 has 12 residues. The DNA for the CDR3 is TGCGCCAGCAGCCTCGATGCCAACGTCCTGACTTTC. The encoded protein is CASSLDANVLTF.

The gene calls are TRBV9 and TRBJ2-3, with 7 bases fitting TRBD2. Germline loops: CDR1 SGDLS, CDR2 YYNGEE. There are 18 residues in the CDR3. V lost 0 bases to trimming and J lost 2 bases; unmatched junction nucleotides: 12. The CDR3 sequence is CASSVGGASGYYTDTQYF. The CDR3, as DNA: TGTGCCAGCAGCGTAGGAGGAGCTAGCGGATATTACACAGATACGCAGTATTTT.

This chain uses TRBV28 with TRBJ1-1; D is possibly TRBD1 (6 bases). Trimming removed 4 bases at V and 1 base at J, with 16 bases between. The CDR3 is 16 residues long. CDR1 MDHEN and CDR2 SYDVKM come from the germline V gene. CDR3 loop: CASSSYGGGANTEAFF. The CDR3 bases are TGTGCCAGCAGTTCCTACGGCGGGGGCGCGAACACTGAAGCTTTCTTT.

V and J are TRBV5-4 and TRBJ2-7; 11 bases match TRBD2. Germline trimming cut 2 bases from V and 3 bases from J; bases unmatched to any gene: 7. Germline V gene lookup returns CDR1 SGHNT and CDR2 YYREEE (reference sequence). This CDR3 comprises 16 residues. CDR3 residues: CASSFSPSGGHYEQYF. CDR3 nucleotides: TGTGCCAGCAGCTTCAGTCCTAGCGGGGGGCACTACGAGCAGTACTTC.

This clone was seen more than once but under ten times. The V call is TRBV28, the J call TRBJ1-3; D uncertain. The CDR3 extends over 12 amino acids. Germline V lookup: CDR1 MDHEN, CDR2 SYDVKM. The germline V and J ends were trimmed by 4 bases and 4 bases, with 5 bases remaining between them. The CDR3 nucleotides are TGTGCCAGCAGTTCCTGGGGAAACACCATATATTTT. It yields the protein CASSSWGNTIYF.

The chain carries TRBV5-4 and TRBJ1-2; 7 nucleotides agree with TRBD1. The CDR3 is made up of 15 amino acids. Trimming took 6 bases from V and 0 from J; bases not matched to a gene: 8. CDR1 is SGHNT, CDR2 YYREEE, per germline (reference sequence). The CDR3 sequence is CASKIGGLTNYGYTF. The CDR3 bases are TGTGCCAGCAAAATAGGGGGCCTGACTAACTATGGCTACACCTTC.

This clone was observed once. V and J are TRBV7-8 and TRBJ2-7; 8 nucleotides line up with TRBD1. This CDR3 region has 14 residues. The germline gives CDR1 SGHVS, CDR2 FQNEAQ. Losses at the gene ends were 4 bases for V and 5 bases for J; bases not matched to a gene: 7. The CDR3 reads CASSSGQGRHEQYF. The DNA of the CDR3 is TGTGCCAGCAGCTCCGGACAGGGCAGACACGAGCAGTACTTC.

This chain connects TRBV7-3 to TRBJ2-1; D is perhaps TRBD2 (7 bases). The CDR3 is made up of 16 amino acids. CDR1 is SGHTA and CDR2 is FQGTGA in the germline V gene. The ends were cut back, 0 bases at V and 4 bases at J, with 13 bases in the middle. CDR3 sequence (DNA): TGTGCCAGCAGCTTAACCCCGGGGGGCGGATACAATGAGCAGTTCTTC. Translated: CASSLTPGGGYNEQFF.

The V and J genes are TRBV6-6 and TRBJ1-1; 7 positions match TRBD1. The CDR3 loop spans 13 amino acids. V shed 3 bases and J 11 bases; nucleotides not matched to a gene: 9. Germline CDR1 reads MNHNY; CDR2 reads SVGAGI (reference sequence). CDR3 bases: TGTGCCAGCAGTTATTGGGCCGACAGGGAGGCTTTCTTT. Protein sequence: CASSYWADREAFF.

J is TRBJ2-7 and V is TRBV5-5; D not certain. This CDR3 spans 15 amino acids. V was pared by 0 bases and J by 2 bases, with 12 bases between. Germline V lookup: CDR1 SGHKS, CDR2 YYEKEE (reference sequence). The CDR3 sequence: CASSLGADLAYEQYF. The CDR3 region has the DNA TGTGCCAGCAGCTTGGGGGCAGACCTGGCCTACGAGCAGTACTTC.

This clone occurred once. CDR3 protein: CSARAEQYF. The CDR3 region has the DNA TGCAGTGCTAGGGCCGAGCAGTATTTT. The rearrangement uses TRBV20-1 and TRBJ2-3; D gene ambiguous. The germline CDR1 and CDR2 sequences are DFQATT and SNEGSKA (reference sequence). The ends were cut back, 3 bases at V and 11 bases at J, with 6 bases in the middle. The CDR3 totals 9 residues.

In its sample, this clone was seen once. The chain is built from TRBV28 and TRBJ1-1, with D possibly being TRBD1 (5 bases). CDR1 and CDR2 (germline): MDHEN, SYDVKM. The CDR3 consists of 16 residues. V dropped 7 bases and J dropped 1 base, with 19 bases sitting between them. CDR3 coding DNA: TGTGCCAGCACCCCACCTGCAGGGTCGGGGAACACTGAAGCTTTCTTT. It codes for CASTPPAGSGNTEAFF.

This chain joins TRBV12-3 or TRBV12-4 and TRBJ1-6; possibly TRBD1 for D (6 bases). The CDR3 is made up of 13 amino acids. V lost 3 bases and J lost 8, with 8 bases in between. The CDR3 coding sequence is TGTGCCAGCAGTTTTAAGGGGGATTCACCCCTCCACTTT. It translates to CASSFKGDSPLHF.

This chain joins TRBV27 and TRBJ2-5; 12 bases align to TRBD2. This CDR3 is 16 amino acids long. Germline values: CDR1 MNHEY, CDR2 SMNVEV (reference sequence). Unmatched junction bases numbered 5, after V lost 5 bases and J lost 1 base. CDR3 protein: CASSLRLAGVQETQYF. The CDR3 region has the DNA TGTGCCAGCAGTCTCCGACTAGCGGGGGTCCAAGAGACCCAGTACTTC.